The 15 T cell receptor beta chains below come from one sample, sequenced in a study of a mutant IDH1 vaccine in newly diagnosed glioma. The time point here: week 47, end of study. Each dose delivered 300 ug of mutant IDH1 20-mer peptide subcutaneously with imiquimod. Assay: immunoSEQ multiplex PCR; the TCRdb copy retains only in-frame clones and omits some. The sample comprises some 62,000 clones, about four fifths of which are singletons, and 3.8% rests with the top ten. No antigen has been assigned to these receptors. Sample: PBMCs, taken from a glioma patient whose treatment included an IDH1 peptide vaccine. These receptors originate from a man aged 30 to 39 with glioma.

CDR3 coding DNA: TGCGCCAGCAGCTTTCAGACAGGGAGCACCGGGGAGCTGTTTTTT. Translation: CASSFQTGSTGELFF. The chain recombines TRBV5-1 with TRBJ2-2; 7 bases map to TRBD1. Trimming took 2 bases from V and 4 from J; bases not matched to a gene: 5. The CDR3 totals 15 residues. CDR1 is SGHRS and CDR2 is YFSETQ in the germline V gene. Variable domain in full (rest from reference TRBV5-1 and TRBJ2-2): KAGVTQTPRYLIKTRGQQVTLSCSPISGHRSVSWYQQTPGQGLQFLFEYFSETQRNKGNFPGRFSGRQFSNSRSEMNVSTLELGDSALYLCASSFQTGSTGELFFGEGSRLTVL.

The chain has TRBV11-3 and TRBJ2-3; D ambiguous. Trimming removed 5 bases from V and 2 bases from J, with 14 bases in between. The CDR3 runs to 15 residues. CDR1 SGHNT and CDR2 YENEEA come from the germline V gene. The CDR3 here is CASSPRLGSTDTQYF. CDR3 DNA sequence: TGTGCCAGCAGCCCACGCCTGGGGTCCACAGATACGCAGTATTTT.

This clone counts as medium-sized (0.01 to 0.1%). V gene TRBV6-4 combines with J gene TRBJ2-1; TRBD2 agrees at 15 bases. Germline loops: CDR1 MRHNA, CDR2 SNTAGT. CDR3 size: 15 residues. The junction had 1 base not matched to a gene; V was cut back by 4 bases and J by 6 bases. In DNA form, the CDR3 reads TGTGCCAGCAGTGGGACTAGCGGGGGGGCCAATGAGCAGTTCTTC. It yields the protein CASSGTSGGANEQFF.

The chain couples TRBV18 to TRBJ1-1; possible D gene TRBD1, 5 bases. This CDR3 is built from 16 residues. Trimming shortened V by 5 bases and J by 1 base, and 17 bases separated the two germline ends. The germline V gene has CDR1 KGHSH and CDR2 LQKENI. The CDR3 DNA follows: TGTGCCAGCTCAGTCCCGGGACGTGGGCGGAACACTGAAGCTTTCTTT. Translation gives CASSVPGRGRNTEAFF.

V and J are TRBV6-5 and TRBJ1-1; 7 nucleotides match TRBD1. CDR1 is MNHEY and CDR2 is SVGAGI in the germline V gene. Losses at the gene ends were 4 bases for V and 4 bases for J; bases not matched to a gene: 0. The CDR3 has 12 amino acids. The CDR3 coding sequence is TGTGCCAGCAGTTGGGACAGCACTGAAGCTTTCTTT. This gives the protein CASSWDSTEAFF.

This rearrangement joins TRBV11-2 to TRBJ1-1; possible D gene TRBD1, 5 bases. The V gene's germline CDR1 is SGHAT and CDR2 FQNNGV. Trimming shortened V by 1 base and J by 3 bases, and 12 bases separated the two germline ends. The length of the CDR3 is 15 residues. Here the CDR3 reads CASSLGDSRDTEAFF. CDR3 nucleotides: TGTGCCAGCAGCTTAGGTGACAGCAGGGACACTGAAGCTTTCTTT.

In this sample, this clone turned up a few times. The chain's CDR3 is CASSRRWGRDTEAFF. As DNA, the CDR3 is TGTGCCAGTAGTAGAAGATGGGGGAGGGACACTGAAGCTTTCTTT. V is TRBV19 and J is TRBJ1-1; a weak D match, TRBD1 (5 bases). This CDR3 region has 15 residues. In germline, CDR1 is LNHDA, CDR2 SQIVND (reference sequence). Between the trimmed V and J ends, which lost 4 bases and 3 bases, there was a span of 15 bases.

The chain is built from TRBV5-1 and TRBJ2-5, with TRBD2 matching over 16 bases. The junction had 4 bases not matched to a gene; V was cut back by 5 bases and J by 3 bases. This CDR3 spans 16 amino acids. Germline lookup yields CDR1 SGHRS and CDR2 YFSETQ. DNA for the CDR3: TGCGCCAGCAGGCCCGGGACTAGCGGGGGGGAAGAGACCCAGTACTTC. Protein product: CASRPGTSGGEETQYF.

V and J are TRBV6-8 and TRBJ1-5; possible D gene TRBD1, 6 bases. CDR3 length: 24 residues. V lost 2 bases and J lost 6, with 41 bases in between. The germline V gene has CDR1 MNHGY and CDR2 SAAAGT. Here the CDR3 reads CASSYHITARSNGSDSPPGQPQHF. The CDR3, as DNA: TGTGCCAGCAGTTACCATATTACCGCCCGGTCGAACGGATCGGACAGTCCCCCTGGTCAGCCCCAGCATTTT.

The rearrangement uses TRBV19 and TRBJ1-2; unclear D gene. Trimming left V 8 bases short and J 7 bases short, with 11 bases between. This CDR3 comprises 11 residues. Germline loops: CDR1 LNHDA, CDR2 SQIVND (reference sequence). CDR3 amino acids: CASGPERGYTF. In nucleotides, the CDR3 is TGTGCCAGTGGACCCGAGCGTGGCTACACCTTC. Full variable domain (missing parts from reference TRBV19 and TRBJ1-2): DGGITQSPKYLFRKEGQNVTLSCEQNLNHDAMYWYRQDPGQGLRLIYYSQIVNDFQKGDIAEGYSVSREKKESFPLTVTSAQKNPTAFYLCASGPERGYTFGSGTRLTVV.

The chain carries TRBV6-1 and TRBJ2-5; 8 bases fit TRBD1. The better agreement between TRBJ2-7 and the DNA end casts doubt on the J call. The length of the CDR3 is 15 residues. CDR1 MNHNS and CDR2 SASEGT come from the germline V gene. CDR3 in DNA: TGTGCCAGCAGGAAGGGACAGGTCATTTCCTACGAGCAGTACTTC. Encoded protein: CASRKGQVISYEQYF.

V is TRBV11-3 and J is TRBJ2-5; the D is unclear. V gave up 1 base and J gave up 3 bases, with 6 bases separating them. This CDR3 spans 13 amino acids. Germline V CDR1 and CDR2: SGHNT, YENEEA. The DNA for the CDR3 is TGTGCCAGCAGCTTAGGGGCCGAAGAGACCCAGTACTTC. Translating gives CASSLGAEETQYF.

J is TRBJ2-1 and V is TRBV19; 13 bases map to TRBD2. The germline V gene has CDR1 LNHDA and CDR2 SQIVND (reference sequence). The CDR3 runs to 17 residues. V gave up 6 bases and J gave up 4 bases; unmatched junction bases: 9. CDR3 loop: CASRLLAGGRSYNEQFF. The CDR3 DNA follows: TGTGCCAGTAGGTTACTAGCGGGGGGGAGATCGTACAATGAGCAGTTCTTC.

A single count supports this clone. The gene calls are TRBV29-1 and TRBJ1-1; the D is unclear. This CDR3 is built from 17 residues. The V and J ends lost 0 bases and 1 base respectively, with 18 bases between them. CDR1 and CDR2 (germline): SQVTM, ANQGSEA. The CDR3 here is CSVEDGVTRGTNTEAFF. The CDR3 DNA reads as TGCAGCGTTGAAGATGGGGTTACCCGTGGTACGAACACTGAAGCTTTCTTT.

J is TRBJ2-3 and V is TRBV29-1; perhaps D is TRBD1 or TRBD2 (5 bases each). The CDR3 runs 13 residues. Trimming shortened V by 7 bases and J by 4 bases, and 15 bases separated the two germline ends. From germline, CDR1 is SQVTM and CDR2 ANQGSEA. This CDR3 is CSAHIGGADTQYF. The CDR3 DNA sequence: TGCAGCGCACACATTGGGGGTGCAGATACGCAGTATTTT.